The 10 T cell receptor beta chains listed next were all sequenced from one sample in a study of OX40 agonist ivuxolimab in advanced cancers. TCRdb's table, derived via immunoSEQ multiplex PCR, lists solely in-frame clones and lacks some. The sample holds more than 75,000 clones; 80% to 90% are singletons and the top ten take approximately 5%. The material was CD4+ or CD8+ T cells sorted from blood, obtained in a trial of the OX40 agonist ivuxolimab. Receptors were obtained from an adult with an advanced solid tumor such as melanoma, head and neck, liver or kidney cancer.

The rearrangement uses TRBV9 and TRBJ2-3, with 10 bases aligning to TRBD2. The trim removed 4 bases at V and 1 base at J, leaving 3 bases unmatched. The CDR3 sequence is 15 residues long. Looked up from germline, CDR1 is SGDLS and CDR2 is YYNGEE. For the CDR3, the DNA is TGTGCCAGCAGCCTCGGGACTAGCGGCACAGATACGCAGTATTTT. Amino acid sequence: CASSLGTSGTDTQYF.

This chain joins TRBV5-1 and TRBJ2-1, with 11 bases matching TRBD2. Trimming took 0 bases from V and 7 from J; bases not matched to a gene: 3. In germline, CDR1 is SGHRS, CDR2 YFSETQ. This CDR3 spans 15 amino acids. The CDR3 loop reads CASSLVAGGSNEQFF. For the CDR3, the DNA is TGCGCCAGCAGCTTGGTAGCGGGGGGGAGTAATGAGCAGTTCTTC.

The chain is built from TRBV6-5 and TRBJ2-1, with a tentative D call TRBD2 (6 bases). CDR3 length equals 14 residues. V was clipped by 8 bases and J by 0 bases, with 11 bases between them. CDR1 and CDR2 (germline): MNHEY, SVGAGI. Here the CDR3 reads CASGTGDSYNEQFF. The CDR3 DNA reads TGTGCCAGCGGAACGGGGGACTCCTACAATGAGCAGTTCTTC.

The chain joins TRBV7-2 to TRBJ2-1; TRBD2 matches 14 bases. V lost 2 bases to trimming and J lost 8 bases; unmatched junction nucleotides: 5. This CDR3 spans 16 amino acids. Per germline, CDR1 SGHTA and CDR2 FQGNSA. CDR3 bases: TGTGCCAGCAGCTTAACGGGACTAGCGGGAGTTCATGAGCAGTTCTTC. It is translated as CASSLTGLAGVHEQFF.

The V and J genes are TRBV7-5 and TRBJ1-2; TRBD1 was called by the table and not checked on the DNA. TRBV7-5 has pseudogene status. This CDR3 region has 15 residues. Written as DNA, the CDR3 is TGTGCCAGAAGCTCACCGGGACAGGATGAGAATGGCTACACCTTC. Translation: CARSSPGQDENGYTF.

This chain connects TRBV9 to TRBJ2-7, with D perhaps matching TRBD1 (5 bases). The CDR3 contains 14 residues. V dropped 4 bases and J dropped 3 bases, with 14 bases sitting between them. The germline V gene encodes CDR1 SGDLS and CDR2 YYNGEE. CDR3 coding DNA: TGTGCCAGCAGCCCGAGAATAGGGGACTACGAGCAGTACTTC. This sequence encodes CASSPRIGDYEQYF.

The chain is built from TRBV6-5 and TRBJ1-5; D call uncertain. Trimming stripped 5 bases from V and 3 bases from J, with 8 bases between. CDR3 length: 13 amino acids. Germline loops: CDR1 MNHEY, CDR2 SVGAGI. CDR3 amino acids: CASSERVNQPQHF. The CDR3 coding sequence is TGTGCCAGCAGTGAGCGGGTCAATCAGCCCCAGCATTTT.

V usage is TRBV19 and J usage is TRBJ2-7; D call uncertain. The V end lost 5 bases, the J end lost 5 bases, and 13 bases lay between the germline ends. CDR1 is LNHDA and CDR2 is SQIVND in the germline V gene (reference sequence). The CDR3 runs to 13 residues. For the CDR3, the DNA is TGTGCCAGTAGTGTTCTCGTCGGCCACGAGCAGTACTTC. It is translated as CASSVLVGHEQYF.

The chain links TRBV5-1 to TRBJ2-3; no clear D gene. V was cut by 4 bases and J by 5 bases, with 5 bases left in between. Germline V gene lookup returns CDR1 SGHRS and CDR2 YFSETQ. The CDR3 contains 11 residues. The CDR3 sequence: CASSEGDTQYF. CDR3 DNA sequence: TGCGCCAGCAGCGAAGGAGATACGCAGTATTTT. Full variable domain (remainder filled in from reference TRBV5-1 and TRBJ2-3): KAGVTQTPRYLIKTRGQQVTLSCSPISGHRSVSWYQQTPGQGLQFLFEYFSETQRNKGNFPGRFSGRQFSNSRSEMNVSTLELGDSALYLCASSEGDTQYFGPGTRLTVL.

This rearrangement joins TRBV18 to TRBJ1-2; D is undetermined. CDR1 KGHSH and CDR2 LQKENI come from the germline V gene. V was pared by 4 bases and J by 2 bases, with 11 bases between. This CDR3 comprises 14 residues. CDR3 DNA sequence: TGTGCCAGCTCACTGGCACAACAGAACTATGGCTACACCTTC. Protein product: CASSLAQQNYGYTF. Supplemented by reference TRBV18 and TRBJ1-2, the full variable domain reads NAGVMQNPRHLVRRRGQEARLRCSPMKGHSHVYWYRQLPEEGLKFMVYLQKENIIDESGMPKERFSAEFPKEGPSILRIQQVVRGDSAAYFCASSLAQQNYGYTFGSGTRLTVV.